Shown below are 29 T cell receptor beta chains from a single sample sequenced in a study of cytomegalovirus exposure and HLA in healthy donors (dated by TCRdb to the late 2010s). The protocol used for the library was the immunoSEQ multiplex PCR assay. A mixture of 60 forward primers for TCR Vbeta segments and 13 reverse primers for TCR Jbeta segments was used in the multiplex PCR. The immuneACCESS repertoire file appears here via TCRdb, limited to in-frame rearrangements. These files lack a portion of the clones; in checked studies, under half of the deficit traces to unresolved V genes, and the cause of the others is not known. The sample table holds a few hundred thousand clones, of which approximately 70% were seen once. The ten most abundant clones make up around 2% of the sample. Sequenced sample: PBMCs. These receptor sequences come from a female donor in good health and CMV-seronegative.

This chain connects TRBV11-2 to TRBJ2-7; D is perhaps TRBD1 (5 bases). Between the trimmed V and J ends, which lost 8 bases and 4 bases, there was a span of 15 bases. This CDR3 spans 13 amino acids. Germline V lookup: CDR1 SGHAT, CDR2 FQNNGV. The CDR3: CASDPGIRYEQYF. DNA of the CDR3: TGTGCCAGCGACCCAGGGATTAGGTACGAGCAGTACTTC.

V is TRBV28 and J is TRBJ2-7; the match to TRBD2 covers 11 bases. With 7 bases clipped from V and 3 bases from J, the junction kept 14 bases outside the gene matches. In germline, CDR1 is MDHEN, CDR2 SYDVKM. The length of the CDR3 is 17 residues. The CDR3 spells CASTLGTSGTVSYEQYF. CDR3 DNA: TGTGCCAGCACTCTGGGGACTAGCGGAACAGTGAGCTACGAGCAGTACTTC.

This chain uses TRBV9 with TRBJ2-3; the D gene is possibly TRBD2 (6 bases). The CDR3 is made up of 15 amino acids. Germline V CDR1 and CDR2: SGDLS, YYNGEE. Trimming shortened V by 0 bases and J by 5 bases, and 13 bases separated the two germline ends. Here the CDR3 DNA reads TGTGCCAGCAGCGTAGAGGGACTGTCGGGAGATACGCAGTATTTT. It codes for CASSVEGLSGDTQYF.

This clone came up once. The V call is TRBV4-1, the J call TRBJ2-5; 8 bases align to TRBD2. With 4 bases clipped from V and 2 bases from J, the junction kept 15 bases outside the gene matches. Germline CDR1 MGHRA, CDR2 YSYEKL. This CDR3 comprises 18 residues. DNA of the CDR3: TGCGCCAGCAGCCTAACAAACCATCGAGCGGGGGAACAAGAGACCCAGTACTTC. Translation gives CASSLTNHRAGEQETQYF.

The CDR3 DNA is TGCGCCAGCAGTGGAGGGACAGGTTGGGAAGCTTTCTTT. Residues: CASSGGTGWEAFF. This chain uses TRBV10-2 with TRBJ1-1; 8 bases line up with TRBD1. The length of the CDR3 is 13 residues. J lost 8 bases, V lost 4 bases, and 6 bases had no gene match. Germline V lookup: CDR1 WSHSY, CDR2 SAAADI.

In this sample, this clone turned up once. The V call is TRBV19, the J call TRBJ1-5, with TRBD1 as a possible D gene (6 bases). The CDR3 loop spans 14 amino acids. V was trimmed by 9 bases and J by 6 bases, leaving 18 bases between them. CDR1 and CDR2 (germline): LNHDA, SQIVND (reference sequence). The CDR3 loop is CARSPRGHGQPQHF. CDR3 DNA: TGTGCCAGGAGCCCCAGGGGCCATGGTCAGCCCCAGCATTTT.

This rearrangement joins TRBV7-2 to TRBJ2-5; D not certain. The germline V gene encodes CDR1 SGHTA and CDR2 FQGNSA. Trimming cost V 3 bases and J 2 bases, with 10 bases left between them. The CDR3 is 14 amino acids. The CDR3 DNA follows: TGTGCCAGCAGCTTCTACTCGTGGCAAGAGACCCAGTACTTC. The encoded protein is CASSFYSWQETQYF.

This clone was counted a few times. V usage is TRBV15 and J usage is TRBJ2-2; 7 nucleotides match TRBD2. Per the germline V gene, CDR1 is LNHNV and CDR2 is YYDKDF (reference sequence). CDR3 length equals 18 residues. Unmatched junction bases numbered 18, after V lost 8 bases and J lost 3 bases. CDR3: CATGPGLAALEYTGELFF. As DNA, the CDR3 is TGTGCCACCGGTCCCGGGCTAGCGGCGCTAGAATACACCGGGGAGCTGTTTTTT.

This rearrangement joins TRBV10-3 to TRBJ2-2, with TRBD2 matching over 7 bases. Per germline, CDR1 ENHRY and CDR2 SYGVKD. This CDR3 has 16 residues. The trim removed 3 bases at V and 4 bases at J, leaving 8 bases unmatched. In nucleotides, the CDR3 is TGTGCCATCAGTGATGGGAGGGAAGGTGTCACCGGGGAGCTGTTTTTT. This translates into CAISDGREGVTGELFF.

The gene calls are TRBV6-1 and TRBJ2-7, with 14 nucleotides matching TRBD2. The CDR3 is 15 amino acids. V lost 5 bases, J lost 7 bases, and 7 bases stayed unmatched. Per the germline V gene, CDR1 is MNHNS and CDR2 is SASEGT. The CDR3 is CASSSRTSGRSEQYF. The DNA for the CDR3 is TGTGCCAGCAGTTCCCGGACTAGCGGGAGGTCTGAGCAGTACTTC.

The chain has TRBV7-9 and TRBJ2-2; TRBD2 is a possible D gene (5 bases). Deletions cut 6 bases from V and 3 bases from J, with 20 bases between. The CDR3 spans 17 residues. The germline V gene has CDR1 SEHNR and CDR2 FQNEAQ (reference sequence). CDR3 nucleotide sequence: TGTGCCAGCAGTTCCGATTTTGAGGGAGTGGACACCGGGGAGCTGTTTTTT. It is translated as CASSSDFEGVDTGELFF.

The chain recombines TRBV28 with TRBJ1-3, with D hard to call. The CDR3 totals 10 residues. Per the germline V gene, CDR1 is MDHEN and CDR2 is SYDVKM. CDR3 residues: CAIVGNTIYF. CDR3 in DNA: TGTGCGATAGTCGGAAACACCATATATTTT.

The V gene is TRBV21-1, the J gene TRBJ2-3; the table names TRBD2, a call not compared with the DNA. TRBV21-1 is a pseudogene locus. The CDR3 covers 19 residues. The CDR3 spells CASSKDWGLAGRITDTQYF. The CDR3 DNA reads TGTGCCAGCAGCAAAGATTGGGGTCTAGCGGGGAGGATCACAGATACGCAGTATTTT.

The rearrangement joins TRBV7-8 to TRBJ1-3, with D possibly matching TRBD1 (5 bases). The V end was cut by 8 bases, the J end by 2 bases, with 16 bases between. The V gene's germline CDR1 is SGHVS and CDR2 FQNEAQ. The CDR3 is made up of 15 amino acids. The CDR3 reads CASRGRAGAGNTIYF. Written as DNA, the CDR3 is TGTGCCAGCCGAGGCCGCGCGGGGGCTGGAAACACCATATATTTT.

This rearrangement joins TRBV5-1 to TRBJ1-1; TRBD1 agrees at 10 bases. This CDR3 comprises 18 residues. Per germline, CDR1 SGHRS and CDR2 YFSETQ. J gave up 2 bases and V 0 bases, and 10 bases lay outside the gene matches. The CDR3 sequence is CASSLAPGQGSYNTEAFF. CDR3 sequence (DNA): TGCGCCAGCAGCTTGGCTCCGGGACAGGGGTCTTATAACACTGAAGCTTTCTTT. Variable domain in full (rest from reference TRBV5-1 and TRBJ1-1): KAGVTQTPRYLIKTRGQQVTLSCSPISGHRSVSWYQQTPGQGLQFLFEYFSETQRNKGNFPGRFSGRQFSNSRSEMNVSTLELGDSALYLCASSLAPGQGSYNTEAFFGQGTRLTVV.

This clone was seen a single time. V usage is TRBV7-9 and J usage is TRBJ2-7, with D perhaps matching TRBD1 (5 bases). Trimming pared 3 bases from V and 6 bases from J, leaving 12 bases between. Germline CDR1 SEHNR, CDR2 FQNEAQ (reference sequence). The CDR3 runs to 13 residues. The CDR3 protein is CASSFDLRGEQYF. The CDR3 bases are TGTGCCAGCAGCTTCGACTTAAGGGGCGAGCAGTACTTC.

This clone came up a few times. CDR3 protein: CASSPRGLYNEQFF. The CDR3 DNA reads as TGTGCCAGCAGCCCGCGAGGACTTTACAATGAGCAGTTCTTC. The chain is built from TRBV11-3 and TRBJ2-1, with D possibly being TRBD2 (5 bases). Germline V gene lookup returns CDR1 SGHNT and CDR2 YENEEA. The V and J ends lost 5 bases and 4 bases respectively, with 12 bases between them. The CDR3 is 14 amino acids.

This sequence joins TRBV19 and TRBJ1-1, with unresolved D. Germline V gene data show CDR1 as LNHDA and CDR2 as SQIVND (reference sequence). CDR3 length: 15 residues. The germline V and J ends were trimmed by 0 bases and 0 bases, with 8 bases remaining between them. The CDR3 DNA is TGTGCCAGTAGTATAGATGAGGAGTTGAACACTGAAGCTTTCTTT. This sequence encodes CASSIDEELNTEAFF.

This clone was counted between two and nine times. J is TRBJ2-7 and V is TRBV27; a weak D match, TRBD1 (5 bases). The germline V gene encodes CDR1 MNHEY and CDR2 SMNVEV (reference sequence). This CDR3 contains 11 residues. Trimming cost V 9 bases and J 3 bases, with 9 bases left between them. CDR3 DNA sequence: TGTGCCAGGACGGACAACTACGAGCAGTACTTC. This encodes CARTDNYEQYF.

The V and J genes are TRBV5-1 and TRBJ2-5; weak D call: TRBD1 (6 bases). This CDR3 region has 14 residues. Trimming removed 5 bases from V and 5 bases from J, with 16 bases in between. The germline V gene encodes CDR1 SGHRS and CDR2 YFSETQ. CDR3 nucleotides: TGCGCCAGCAGTGGGGGCGGAGAGGGGGAGACCCAGTACTTC. Protein: CASSGGGEGETQYF.

This clone was seen a handful of times. In DNA form, the CDR3 reads TGTGCCACCAGCATAGAAAGGGGGCCTGGCTACACCTTC. It translates to CATSIERGPGYTF. This sequence joins TRBV15 and TRBJ1-2; 7 positions match TRBD1. The germline V gene has CDR1 LNHNV and CDR2 YYDKDF (reference sequence). The CDR3 runs 13 residues. Germline trimming cut 4 bases from V and 7 bases from J; bases unmatched to any gene: 6.

This clone was observed a single time. V usage is TRBV11-2 and J usage is TRBJ2-5; TRBD2 matches at 9 bases. Germline values: CDR1 SGHAT, CDR2 FQNNGV. Unmatched junction bases numbered 9, after V lost 5 bases and J lost 5 bases. The CDR3 loop spans 15 amino acids. CDR3 sequence reads: CASSPTSGSFETQYF. In DNA, the CDR3 is TGTGCCAGCAGCCCGACTAGCGGAAGTTTCGAGACCCAGTACTTC.

The V call is TRBV9, the J call TRBJ1-3; maybe TRBD1 (6 bases). V was cut by 3 bases and J by 4 bases, with 14 bases left in between. CDR1 and CDR2 (germline): SGDLS, YYNGEE. The CDR3 consists of 15 residues. The CDR3 here is CASSGRSGGGNTIYF. As DNA, the CDR3 is TGTGCCAGCAGCGGAAGGTCGGGGGGCGGAAACACCATATATTTT.

The chain carries TRBV2 and TRBJ2-1; the match to TRBD2 covers 7 bases. The ends lost 6 bases at V and 6 bases at J; junction bases unmatched: 8. Germline V gene data show CDR1 as SNHLY and CDR2 as FYNNEI. CDR3 length equals 14 residues. The CDR3 spells CASRGAGRSNEQFF. The CDR3 coding sequence is TGTGCCAGCAGAGGAGCGGGAAGGAGCAATGAGCAGTTCTTC.

The rearrangement joins TRBV19 to TRBJ1-1; the D is unclear. This CDR3 is 13 amino acids long. Trimming took off 5 bases at V and 4 bases at J, with 11 bases between the two ends. Germline V CDR1 and CDR2: LNHDA, SQIVND (reference sequence). The CDR3 here is CASSPETVTEAFF. CDR3 DNA: TGTGCCAGTAGTCCAGAAACAGTCACTGAAGCTTTCTTT.

In its sample, this clone was seen once. The rearrangement joins TRBV18 to TRBJ1-3; the D gene is possibly TRBD1 (5 bases). V was pared by 1 base and J by 5 bases, with 12 bases between. This CDR3 has 15 residues. The V gene's germline CDR1 is KGHSH and CDR2 LQKENI. CDR3 in DNA: TGTGCCAGCTCACCACGCACCGGGGGACGAAACACCATATATTTT. Amino acids: CASSPRTGGRNTIYF.

This sequence joins TRBV5-1 and TRBJ2-1; D gene unclear. With 0 bases removed from V and 4 bases from J, the gap between germline ends came to 20 bases. This CDR3 spans 18 amino acids. Germline V gene sequence: CDR1 SGHRS, CDR2 YFSETQ. CDR3 nucleotides: TGCGCCAGCAGCTTGGCATCTTTAGGCTTCTCAGGTTACAATGAGCAGTTCTTC. It specifies CASSLASLGFSGYNEQFF.

The chain employs TRBV6-6 and TRBJ2-1; 8 bases align to TRBD1. CDR3 length: 15 residues. With 1 base clipped from V and 8 bases from J, the junction kept 7 bases outside the gene matches. From germline, CDR1 is MNHNY and CDR2 SVGAGI (reference sequence). The CDR3 region has the DNA TGTGCCAGCAGTTACTATGGACAGGGAGACGATGAGCAGTTCTTC. This codes for CASSYYGQGDDEQFF.

This clone was seen a few times. This rearrangement joins TRBV30 to TRBJ1-2; D is undetermined. This CDR3 has 10 amino acids. Deletions cut 8 bases from V and 4 bases from J, with 8 bases between. Germline CDR1 reads GTSNPN; CDR2 reads SVGIG (reference sequence). CDR3 residues: CALSGYGYTF. DNA of the CDR3: TGTGCCCTGTCCGGCTATGGCTACACCTTC.